One and the same sample provided the 3 T cell receptor beta chains below, sequenced in a study of early T cells in non-severe SARS-CoV-2 infection. In TCRdb, the 5' RACE reads were re-called with MiXCR into one record per CDR3 protein. The repertoire includes about 64,000 distinct CDR3 sequences, 10% to 15% of them detected once, and over 1.1% sits in the top ten. The sample consisted of whole blood, taken at baseline. The receptors were sampled from an adult who was a healthcare worker with PCR-confirmed SARS-CoV-2 infection or an uninfected control (not recorded which).

The chain links TRBV28 to TRBJ1-1; D perhaps matches TRBD1 (6 bases). Germline CDR1 is MDHEN and CDR2 is SYDVKM. CDR3 length: 13 amino acids. Between the trimmed V and J ends, which lost 6 bases and 10 bases, there was a span of 18 bases. The CDR3 here is CASSLDAGASAFF. CDR3 DNA: TGTGCCAGCAGCTTGGACGCGGGGGCGTCAGCTTTCTTT. Full variable domain (outside the CDR3, taken from reference TRBV28 and TRBJ1-1): DVKVTQSSRYLVKRTGEKVFLECVQDMDHENMFWYRQDPGLGLRLIYFSYDVKMKEKGDIPEGYSVSREKKERFSLILESASTNQTSMYLCASSLDAGASAFFGQGTRLTVV.

CDR3 amino acids: CASRSRDVLTF. The CDR3 DNA follows: TGCGCCAGCAGGTCGAGGGACGTCCTGACTTTC. The J gene is TRBJ2-6, the V gene TRBV23-1; maybe TRBD2 (5 bases). TRBV23-1 qualifies as an ORF whose function is uncertain. The CDR3 length is 11 residues. Trimming removed 6 bases from V and 11 bases from J, with 8 bases in between.

This clonotype was counted at least ten times. CDR3 sequence reads: CASWELGAGDTEAFF. The CDR3 DNA is TGTGCCAGCTGGGAATTAGGGGCAGGGGACACTGAAGCTTTCTTT. V gene TRBV6-1 combines with J gene TRBJ1-1; D possibly corresponds to TRBD1 (6 bases). Germline V gives CDR1 MNHNS, CDR2 SASEGT. V was shortened by 8 bases and J by 3 bases, with 19 bases between the two germline ends. CDR3 length: 15 residues.